Sequencing of this T cell receptor beta chain was carried out in a study of T cell changes during pregnancy in multiple sclerosis. This CDR3 spans 14 amino acids. With 10 bases clipped from V and 5 bases from J, the junction kept 11 bases outside the gene matches. TCRdb keeps only in-frame clones here, not all; method: immunoSEQ multiplex PCR. The sample has roughly 46,000 clones, about 91% seen once. The rearrangement links TRBV23-1 to TRBJ1-1; 9 bases line up with TRBD1. TRBV23-1 is labeled an ORF, and its function is uncertain. The sequencing used peripheral blood, collected in the third trimester of pregnancy. The clonotype comes from a female donor with multiple sclerosis, enrolled in a pregnancy study. CDR3 amino acids: CANPRTGENTEAFF. The CDR3 nucleotides are TGCGCCAACCCAAGGACAGGGGAAAATACTGAAGCTTTCTTT.